Listed here is a single TCR beta chain. This entry is derived from a study of blood T cell repertoires in COVID-19. TCRdb keeps only in-frame clones here, not all; method: immunoSEQ multiplex PCR. This sample yields about 280,000 clones, of which 85% are seen a single time; 2% to 3% belongs to the top ten. Trimming left V 7 bases short and J 4 bases short, with 13 bases between. Germline-derived CDR1 and CDR2 are MDHEN and SYDVKM. The CDR3 loop spans 13 amino acids. The clonotype was recovered from a woman in her 50s who had recovered from COVID-19. What was sequenced was PBMCs or T cells enriched from blood (not recorded which). The chain employs TRBV28 and TRBJ1-2; tentatively, D is TRBD1 (6 bases). CDR3 DNA sequence: TGTGCCAGCAAGAACAGGGTATCCTATGGCTACACCTTC. Its translation: CASKNRVSYGYTF.